The next 16 T cell receptor beta chains were all read from a single sample in a study of blood T cell repertoires in COVID-19. Repertoires were generated with immunoSEQ multiplex PCR, while TCRdb's copy carries only in-frame clones and drops some. Found here are hundreds of thousands of clones, over 65% of them singletons; the top ten hold 2.5% to 4%. What was sequenced was peripheral blood. The receptors here all came from a woman aged 80 or over with acute or convalescent COVID-19.

This clone has just one count. The V and J genes are TRBV6-1 and TRBJ1-5; 8 positions match TRBD1. After removal of 4 bases from V and 1 base from J, the junction contained 9 bases not matched to a gene. Germline V gene lookup returns CDR1 MNHNS and CDR2 SASEGT. This CDR3 is 17 amino acids long. CDR3 in amino acids: CASSVLGRGQSNQPQHF. The CDR3 coding sequence is TGTGCCAGCAGTGTGCTGGGCAGGGGGCAGAGCAATCAGCCCCAGCATTTT.

This chain joins TRBV2 and TRBJ2-7, with 11 bases lining up with TRBD2. This CDR3 spans 16 amino acids. V shed 0 bases, J shed 5 bases, and the junction held 6 bases outside the gene matches. CDR1 is SNHLY, CDR2 FYNNEI, per germline. The CDR3 region is CASSEAIAGGPDEQYF. The CDR3 bases are TGTGCCAGCAGTGAAGCAATAGCGGGAGGGCCGGACGAGCAGTACTTC.

The chain carries TRBV9 and TRBJ1-6; maybe TRBD1 (6 bases). The CDR3 is made up of 17 amino acids. Trimming shortened V by 4 bases and J by 1 base, and 15 bases separated the two germline ends. Germline CDR1 and CDR2: SGDLS and YYNGEE. The CDR3 nucleotides read TGTGCCAGCAGCTCCCGGGATCAGGGGTCCTATAATTCACCCCTCCACTTT. As protein: CASSSRDQGSYNSPLHF.

V is TRBV19 and J is TRBJ2-3; 12 positions match TRBD2. The trim removed 5 bases at V and 5 bases at J, leaving 11 bases unmatched. CDR1 and CDR2 (germline): LNHDA, SQIVND (reference sequence). The CDR3 covers 17 residues. CDR3 DNA sequence: TGTGCCAGTAGTGGAGAGACTAGCGGGAGAGGTTTAGATACGCAGTATTTT. Amino acids: CASSGETSGRGLDTQYF.

As DNA, the CDR3 is TGTGCCAGCAAGAAGGGACTGACTTCCTACAATGAGCAGTTCTTC. Its translation is CASKKGLTSYNEQFF. The chain joins TRBV2 to TRBJ2-1; maybe TRBD2 (6 bases). Trimming pared 7 bases from V and 1 base from J, leaving 14 bases between. CDR3 length: 15 amino acids. Per germline, CDR1 SNHLY and CDR2 FYNNEI.

The chain employs TRBV6-5 and TRBJ2-5; 7 positions match TRBD1. Germline V gives CDR1 MNHEY, CDR2 SVGAGI. The CDR3 has 14 amino acids. V was pared by 2 bases and J by 5 bases, with 5 bases of the junction left unmatched. For the CDR3, the DNA is TGTGCCAGCAGTTACCTACAGGGGTTGGAGACCCAGTACTTC. Translating it yields CASSYLQGLETQYF.

V and J are TRBV19 and TRBJ2-3; D uncertain. V was trimmed by 7 bases and J by 2 bases, leaving 10 bases between them. The CDR3 is made up of 13 amino acids. Germline V CDR1 and CDR2: LNHDA, SQIVND (reference sequence). This chain's CDR3 is CASTPSSTDTQYF. CDR3 sequence (DNA): TGTGCCAGTACCCCGTCTTCCACAGATACGCAGTATTTT.

This clone was recorded a few times. The chain carries TRBV6-5 and TRBJ2-2; maybe TRBD2 (6 bases). Germline V gives CDR1 MNHEY, CDR2 SVGAGI. The CDR3 is made up of 13 amino acids. V lost 7 bases to trimming and J lost 6 bases, with 12 bases between them. The CDR3 spells CASIGSIAGELFF. The CDR3 DNA follows: TGTGCCAGCATCGGGAGTATAGCCGGGGAGCTGTTTTTT.

The chain has TRBV5-1 and TRBJ2-2; D possibly corresponds to TRBD1 (6 bases). The germline V gene encodes CDR1 SGHRS and CDR2 YFSETQ. This CDR3 contains 16 residues. Trimming pared 1 base from V and 7 bases from J, leaving 17 bases between. CDR3 DNA sequence: TGCGCCAGCAGCTTGCATGGGGGCTCTTCGGGCGGGGAGCTGTTTTTT. Its translation is CASSLHGGSSGGELFF.

The DNA for the CDR3 is TGTGCCAGCAGCTTTCGACAGGGGGGTTACGAGCAGTACTTC. Its translation: CASSFRQGGYEQYF. The rearrangement joins TRBV11-2 to TRBJ2-7; 9 nucleotides agree with TRBD1. V lost 3 bases and J lost 4; bases outside the gene matches: 4. Germline CDR1 and CDR2: SGHAT and FQNNGV. The CDR3 is 14 amino acids.

This clone occurred a few times. The rearrangement joins TRBV7-6 to TRBJ2-5; the match to TRBD1 covers 9 bases. CDR3 length: 17 residues. Germline CDR1 is SGHVS and CDR2 is FNYEAQ. Unmatched junction bases numbered 16, after V lost 5 bases and J lost 6 bases. CDR3 sequence reads: CASSQRAAQGAIKTQYF. The CDR3 DNA sequence: TGTGCCAGCAGCCAAAGAGCCGCACAGGGGGCGATCAAGACCCAGTACTTC.

This clone was seen once. The rearrangement joins TRBV5-6 to TRBJ2-1; 10 bases are a match to TRBD2. This CDR3 is built from 15 residues. Germline CDR1 SGHDT, CDR2 YYEEEE. Trimming at V came to 3 bases and at J to 6 bases, leaving 6 bases not matched to a gene. The CDR3 loop reads CASSSSGRFGNEQFF. The CDR3, as DNA: TGTGCCAGCAGCTCTAGCGGGAGATTCGGCAATGAGCAGTTCTTC.

The V gene is TRBV3-1 (or the pseudogene TRBV3-2), the J gene TRBJ1-5; 7 nucleotides match TRBD1. There are 14 residues in the CDR3. Germline V gene sequence: CDR1 LGHDT, CDR2 YNNKEL (reference sequence). The V segment lost 4 bases and the J segment 7 bases; nucleotides outside the gene matches: 7. The CDR3 DNA is TGTGCCAGCAGCCTCAGCTGGGACAGACAGCCCCAGCATTTT. This codes for CASSLSWDRQPQHF.

This chain connects TRBV2 to TRBJ1-1; D gene ambiguous. Germline CDR1 and CDR2: SNHLY and FYNNEI. The length of the CDR3 is 12 residues. Deletions cut 7 bases from V and 4 bases from J, with 10 bases between. The CDR3 DNA follows: TGTGCCAGCAATGGACTAACCACTGAAGCTTTCTTT. Translated, it gives CASNGLTTEAFF.

This clone showed up many times. The chain recombines TRBV29-1 with TRBJ2-2; 11 bases are shared with TRBD2. The CDR3 extends over 16 amino acids. Per germline, CDR1 SQVTM and CDR2 ANQGSEA. J was trimmed by 4 bases and V by 4 bases; bases with no gene match: 8. As DNA, the CDR3 is TGCAGCGTTGGCTGGCGACTAGCGGGGTCCACCGGGGAGCTGTTTTTT. It specifies CSVGWRLAGSTGELFF.

A single count supports this clone. The chain recombines TRBV5-1 with TRBJ2-2, with 7 bases matching TRBD1. The CDR3 is made up of 16 amino acids. CDR1 and CDR2 (germline): SGHRS, YFSETQ. V gave up 4 bases and J gave up 4 bases; unmatched junction bases: 10. CDR3: CASSTITGDGTGELFF. The CDR3 DNA reads as TGCGCCAGCAGCACAATAACAGGGGACGGCACCGGGGAGCTGTTTTTT. The full variable domain, its missing parts supplied by reference TRBV5-1 and TRBJ2-2, is KAGVTQTPRYLIKTRGQQVTLSCSPISGHRSVSWYQQTPGQGLQFLFEYFSETQRNKGNFPGRFSGRQFSNSRSEMNVSTLELGDSALYLCASSTITGDGTGELFFGEGSRLTVL.